This TCR beta chain was documented in a study of blood T cell repertoires in COVID-19. Background on the study: Whether acute or convalescent, the COVID-19 samples came from the United States, Italy and Spain. From T cells, B-cell-depleted T cells, or PBMCs came the material, which was cDNA or gDNA.

The authors' processing: By means of reference gene primer amplification, nucleated cell counts were estimated. The assay was immunoSEQ multiplex PCR, and TCRdb's table has in-frame clones only and misses some. That table is the source of V, J and clone size, and D and trimming were worked out from the DNA. The sample includes over 100,000 clones, more than 85% seen only once; the top ten take 19%. The source material was peripheral blood. The sequence derives from a human donor with acute or convalescent COVID-19. The donor label of this sample is uncertain.

This chain's CDR3 is CASSPPTGTGRKDNSPLHF. The CDR3 nucleotides read TGTGCCAGCAGCCCCCCAACAGGGACAGGCAGAAAGGATAATTCACCCCTCCACTTT. The genes are TRBV4-2 and TRBJ1-6; 8 positions match TRBD1. The germline V gene encodes CDR1 LGHNA and CDR2 YNFKEQ. The CDR3 consists of 19 residues. With V trimmed by 4 bases and J by 5 bases, 16 bases remained unmatched.